The 30 T cell receptor beta chains below were found in one sample sequenced in a study of glioma-infiltrating T cells (dated by TCRdb to 2016 to 2017). Sequencing took place on an Illumina MiSeq. The iRepertoire nested amplicon-rescue multiplex PCR (arm-PCR) platform was used to amplify TCR alpha and beta CDR3 regions from RNA. TCRdb passed the public sequencing reads through fastp at Q25 and MiXCR, retaining productive beta sequences. Duplicate CDR3 protein sequences are folded into a single record with the most common DNA and genes. This sample lists about 110,000 distinct CDR3 sequences; 25% were detected once. The ten largest clones take up around 30% of the sample. What was sequenced was glioma tissue, nonneoplastic brain tissue, or PBMCs (not recorded which). The receptors stem from a human donor with low-grade glioma or glioblastoma, undergoing nonglioma brain surgery, or in good health (not recorded which).

The sample holds a few counts of this clonotype. The rearrangement uses TRBV19 and TRBJ1-2; D might be TRBD1 (6 bases). The CDR3 covers 14 residues. The V and J ends lost 9 bases and 8 bases respectively, with 22 bases between them. Per germline, CDR1 LNHDA and CDR2 SQIVND (reference sequence). For the CDR3, the DNA is TGTGCCAGCAACTCCCACGAGGGGGTTTCGGGCTACACCTTC. This gives the protein CASNSHEGVSGYTF.

V usage is TRBV29-1 and J usage is TRBJ1-4; 8 bases agree with TRBD1. V dropped 4 bases and J dropped 7; count of bases not matched to a gene: 5. Germline V gene sequence: CDR1 SQVTM, CDR2 ANQGSEA. CDR3 size: 13 residues. The CDR3 DNA reads as TGCAGCGTTGGCAGGGGGCCACGTGAAAAACTGTTTTTT. It yields the protein CSVGRGPREKLFF. Looking up the rest from reference TRBV29-1 and TRBJ1-4 gives the full variable domain: SAVISQKPSRDICQRGTSLTIQCQVDSQVTMMFWYRQQPGQSLTLIATANQGSEATYESGFVIDKFPISRPNLTFSTLTVSNMSPEDSSIYLCSVGRGPREKLFFGSGTQLSVL.

This clonotype was seen only once. Being one base from a much bigger clone, this may be a read error. This chain links TRBV7-9 with TRBJ2-7, with D unclear. Germline V lookup: CDR1 SEHNR, CDR2 FQNEAQ (reference sequence). This CDR3 spans 11 amino acids. CDR3 protein: CVSSAGYEQYF. The CDR3 DNA reads as TGTGTCAGCAGTGCAGGCTACGAGCAGTACTTC.

This clonotype was recorded at least ten times. The chain uses TRBV3-1 and TRBJ1-3; D remains ambiguous. The V and J ends lost 4 bases and 2 bases respectively, with 6 bases between them. This CDR3 contains 13 residues. Germline assignment: CDR1 LGHDT and CDR2 YNNKEL (reference sequence). The DNA of the CDR3 is TGTGCCAGCAGCCCCGGGGCTGGAAACACCATATATTTT. It is translated as CASSPGAGNTIYF.

In regard to this clonotype: An end of the junction differs from the germline gene, which may be a read error. The rearrangement links TRBV20-1 to TRBJ1-5, with 8 bases lining up with TRBD1. Germline CDR1 and CDR2: DFQATT and SNEGSKA (reference sequence). The CDR3 spans 15 residues. CDR3 bases: TGCAGCGCTAGGGGACAGGCTGGTAACAATCAGCCCCAGCATTTT. Its translation: CSARGQAGNNQPQHF.

Comment on this clonotype: This may be a read error, as it is one base from a much larger clone. This chain links TRBV7-2 with TRBJ2-7; TRBD1 matches at 10 bases. Germline CDR1 is SGHTA and CDR2 is FQGNSA. There are 15 residues in the CDR3. The CDR3, as DNA: TGTGCCAGCAGCTTAGAGGGACAGGGGACACGCGAGCAGTGCTTC. The encoded protein is CASSLEGQGTREQCF.

This clonotype was seen many times. The chain couples TRBV6-2 or TRBV6-3 to TRBJ2-2, with 9 bases lining up with TRBD1. The CDR3 is 18 amino acids. Germline V CDR1 and CDR2: MNHEY, SVGEGT. V lost 5 bases, J lost 4 bases, and 14 bases stayed unmatched. The CDR3 nucleotides read TGTGCCAGCAGTGGGACAGGGACCGGCGGGAGCATCACCGGGGAGCTGTTTTTT. This gives the protein CASSGTGTGGSITGELFF.

This clonotype appeared many times. The V gene is TRBV4-2, the J gene TRBJ2-3; TRBD1 agrees at 10 bases. Trimming removed 1 base from V and 5 bases from J; junction bases left unmatched: 3. The CDR3 is made up of 15 amino acids. Germline CDR1 reads LGHNA; CDR2 reads YNFKEQ. The CDR3 loop reads CASSQGTGGGDTQYF. CDR3 DNA: TGTGCCAGCAGCCAAGGGACAGGGGGAGGAGATACGCAGTATTTT.

This clonotype was seen repeatedly, ten times or more. V gene TRBV19 combines with J gene TRBJ1-2, with a tentative D call TRBD1 (6 bases). With 7 bases removed from V and 8 bases from J, the gap between germline ends came to 17 bases. CDR1 is LNHDA, CDR2 SQIVND, per germline (reference sequence). This CDR3 has 13 residues. The CDR3 sequence is CASNPYGGVGYTF. In DNA form, the CDR3 reads TGTGCCAGTAACCCATACGGGGGCGTGGGCTACACCTTC.

At least ten counts were recorded for this clonotype. This sequence joins TRBV20-1 and TRBJ1-5; D gene uncertain. Deletions cut 0 bases from V and 6 bases from J, with 9 bases between. The CDR3 runs 13 residues. The germline V gene encodes CDR1 DFQATT and CDR2 SNEGSKA (reference sequence). The CDR3 reads CSAREGGGQPQHF. CDR3 DNA: TGCAGTGCTAGAGAGGGAGGTGGTCAGCCCCAGCATTTT.

About this clonotype: This clone may be a read error of a much larger clone one base away. This rearrangement joins TRBV19 to TRBJ2-1; 8 bases fit TRBD2. Germline CDR1 is LNHDA and CDR2 is SQIVND (reference sequence). The length of the CDR3 is 16 residues. The CDR3 reads CASSIGGAGGYNKQFF. CDR3 nucleotides: TGTGCCAGTAGTATTGGGGGGGCGGGAGGATACAATAAGCAGTTCTTC.

Regarding this clonotype: One base away lies a much larger clone, so this may be a sequencing read error. The J gene is TRBJ2-7, the V gene TRBV7-2; no clear D gene. Looked up from germline, CDR1 is SGHTA and CDR2 is FQGNSA. The CDR3 has 11 residues. CDR3: CARSRMREQYF. Written as DNA, the CDR3 is TGTGCCCGCAGCCGGATGCGGGAGCAGTACTTC.

With regard to this clonotype: A much more abundant neighbour one base away suggests this may be a read error. The chain joins TRBV7-9 to TRBJ2-3; the D gene is possibly TRBD2 (6 bases). The V end was cut by 2 bases, the J end by 5 bases, with 20 bases between. Germline assignment: CDR1 SEHNR and CDR2 FQNEAQ (reference sequence). The CDR3 is 17 residues long. The CDR3 nucleotides are TGTGCCAGCAGCTTAATGATTCGACTAGGGAGGATAGATACGCAGTATTTT. It is translated as CASSLMIRLGRIDTQYF.

Many counts were recorded for this clonotype. This chain connects TRBV7-6 to TRBJ2-3; D is undetermined. The CDR3 runs 12 residues. Germline CDR1 and CDR2: SGHVS and FNYEAQ. Trimming took 5 bases from V and 2 from J, leaving 5 bases between them. The CDR3 protein is CASSRNTDTQYF. The CDR3 coding sequence is TGTGCCAGCAGCCGGAACACAGATACGCAGTATTTT.

This clonotype was seen just once. The V gene is TRBV5-4, the J gene TRBJ1-4; D not resolved. Germline V lookup: CDR1 SGHNT, CDR2 YYREEE (reference sequence). The CDR3 totals 14 residues. V shed 1 base and J shed 1 base, with 5 bases lying between them. The CDR3 sequence is CASSLTETNEKLFF. The CDR3 coding sequence is TGTGCCAGCAGCTTGACAGAAACTAATGAAAAACTGTTTTTT.

This clonotype was found many times. The germline gene is not matched at one end of the junction; a read error may be the cause. The V call is TRBV7-9, the J call TRBJ1-2; D uncertain. The CDR3 is 8 residues long. Germline assignment: CDR1 SEHNR and CDR2 FQNEAQ (reference sequence). In DNA, the CDR3 is TGTGCCACCACTTGGGAGGTCTTC. Amino acid sequence: CATTWEVF. The full variable domain, rest sourced from reference TRBV7-9 and TRBJ1-2, is DTGVSQNPRHKITKRGQNVTFRCDPISEHNRLYWYRQTLGQGPEFLTYFQNEAQLEKSRLLSDRFSAERPKGSFSTLEIQRTEQGDSAMYLCATTWEVFGSGTRLTVV.

In the case of this clonotype: Relative to the germline gene, one junction end is altered; a read error may explain this. The rearrangement links TRBV12-3 or TRBV12-4 to TRBJ1-5; possible D gene TRBD1, 6 bases. This CDR3 spans 15 amino acids. As DNA, the CDR3 is TGTGCCAGCAGCGCCAGGGGTTCGGGCAATGAGCCCCAGCATTTT. Its protein product is CASSARGSGNEPQHF.

This clonotype has ten or more counts. This rearrangement joins TRBV18 to TRBJ2-4; either TRBD1 or TRBD2 may supply D (5 bases each). V lost 3 bases, J lost 5 bases, and 11 bases lay in between. Germline assignment: CDR1 KGHSH and CDR2 LQKENI. The length of the CDR3 is 14 residues. In nucleotides, the CDR3 is TGTGCCAGCTCACCTTCGGGACGGGAAAACATTCAGTACTTC. The encoded protein is CASSPSGRENIQYF.

This clonotype was seen at least ten times. The rearrangement joins TRBV7-2 to TRBJ1-5, with D possibly matching TRBD1 (6 bases). The CDR3 is made up of 18 amino acids. With 5 bases removed from V and 0 bases from J, the gap between germline ends came to 20 bases. The germline gives CDR1 SGHTA, CDR2 FQGNSA. DNA of the CDR3: TGTGCCAGCAGCACATACAGGGTAGGGGAATATAGCAATCAGCCCCAGCATTTT. This codes for CASSTYRVGEYSNQPQHF.

This clonotype appeared many times. The gene calls are TRBV19 and TRBJ1-4; D unclear. Trimming removed 3 bases from V and 0 bases from J, with 8 bases in between. CDR1 LNHDA and CDR2 SQIVND come from the germline V gene (reference sequence). This CDR3 has 15 residues. CDR3 sequence: CASSMNGATNEKLFF. For the CDR3, the DNA is TGTGCCAGTAGTATGAACGGTGCAACTAATGAAAAACTGTTTTTT. Together with reference TRBV19 and TRBJ1-4, the CDR3 gives the full variable domain: DGGITQSPKYLFRKEGQNVTLSCEQNLNHDAMYWYRQDPGQGLRLIYYSQIVNDFQKGDIAEGYSVSREKKESFPLTVTSAQKNPTAFYLCASSMNGATNEKLFFGSGTQLSVL.

Notes on this clonotype: At one end the junction does not follow the germline gene, possibly because of a read error. The J gene is TRBJ1-3, the V gene TRBV28; D not certain. The CDR3 totals 15 residues. The germline V gene encodes CDR1 MDHEN and CDR2 SYDVKM. The CDR3 sequence: CASSPWASSGSTIYF. CDR3 nucleotides: TGTGCCAGCAGTCCTTGGGCCTCCTCTGGAAGCACCATATATTTT.

This sequence joins TRBV29-1 and TRBJ2-1; tentatively, D is TRBD1 (8 bases). V lost 3 bases and J lost 4, with 22 bases in between. The CDR3 runs to 17 residues. The V gene's germline CDR1 is SQVTM and CDR2 ANQGSEA. The CDR3 loop is CSVEENRGGTTYNEQFF. DNA for the CDR3: TGCAGCGTTGAGGAGAACAGGGGGGGGACTACTTACAATGAGCAGTTCTTC.

With regard to this clonotype: A much larger clone is a single base away; this may be a read error. This chain connects TRBV19 to TRBJ1-1; unclear D gene. V lost 2 bases, J lost 2 bases, and 24 bases lay in between. Germline assignment: CDR1 LNHDA and CDR2 SQIVND (reference sequence). The CDR3 runs 19 residues. CDR3 DNA sequence: TGTGCCAGTAGTATACGACGTACGAGTACCGACAACCTAAACACTGAAGCTTTCTTT. It translates to CASSIRRTSTDNLNTEAFF.

The chain links TRBV6-5 to TRBJ2-1; tentative D call: TRBD2 (5 bases). There are 14 residues in the CDR3. The germline V gene has CDR1 MNHEY and CDR2 SVGAGI. The V gene lost 2 bases and the J gene lost 6 bases, with 11 bases spanning the gap. CDR3 sequence reads: CASSYQGLGNEQFF. The DNA for the CDR3 is TGTGCCAGCAGTTACCAAGGACTCGGCAATGAGCAGTTCTTC.

This clonotype was recorded once. A read error may explain this, as a much larger clone is one base away. The V call is TRBV5-1, the J call TRBJ1-1; D is undetermined. The length of the CDR3 is 13 residues. V lost 1 base, J lost 1 base, and 5 bases lay in between. Germline CDR1 reads SGHRS; CDR2 reads YFSETQ. In DNA, the CDR3 is TGCGCCAGCAGCTTGCGCAAGAACACTGAAGCTTTCTTT. Residues: CASSLRKNTEAFF.

With regard to this clonotype: A much larger clonotype is one base distant, so this may be a read error. This sequence joins TRBV7-6 and TRBJ1-1, with 8 bases lining up with TRBD1. The length of the CDR3 is 13 residues. Germline CDR1 SGHVS, CDR2 FNYEAQ. The CDR3 coding sequence is TGTGCCAGCAACTTAGGAATGAGGACAGGGGCTTTCTTT. This encodes CASNLGMRTGAFF. The variable domain in full, completed from reference TRBV7-6 and TRBJ1-1, reads GAGVSQSPRYKVTKRGQDVALRCDPISGHVSLYWYRQALGQGPEFLTYFNYEAQQDKSGLPNDRFSAERPEGSISTLTIQRTEQRDSAMYRCASNLGMRTGAFFGQGTRLTVV.

This clonotype was counted ten times or more. The chain combines TRBV20-1 with TRBJ1-2; 7 nucleotides align to TRBD1. Losses at the gene ends were 0 bases for V and 4 bases for J; bases not matched to a gene: 11. This CDR3 region has 16 residues. Per germline, CDR1 DFQATT and CDR2 SNEGSKA (reference sequence). The CDR3 region is CSARDREGAESYGYTF. In DNA, the CDR3 is TGCAGTGCTAGAGATCGGGAGGGGGCGGAGAGCTATGGCTACACCTTC.

About this clonotype itself: The junction and the germline gene differ at one end; a read error may be behind it. The chain combines TRBV4-2 with TRBJ2-7; TRBD2 is a possible D gene (5 bases). This CDR3 comprises 13 residues. Germline CDR1 is LGHNA and CDR2 is YNFKEQ. The chain's CDR3 is CASSQDNRGSYNF. CDR3 bases: TGTGCCAGCAGCCAAGATAACCGGGGTAGCTATAATTTC.

Notes on this clonotype: Since a much larger clone is just one base distant, this may be a read error. J is TRBJ1-1 and V is TRBV2; D remains unclear. This CDR3 is built from 13 residues. V gave up 7 bases and J gave up 4 bases, with 13 bases separating them. CDR1 is SNHLY, CDR2 FYNNEI, per germline. The CDR3, as DNA: TGTGCCAGCAATCTCGCGGGGTCCACTGAAGCTTTCTTT. This translates into CASNLAGSTEAFF.

This clonotype was recorded only once. A much larger clone is a single base away; this may be a read error. This chain uses TRBV4-3 with TRBJ1-2, with 7 bases matching TRBD1. The CDR3 contains 13 residues. V was clipped by 1 base and J by 7 bases; unmatched bases: 3. The germline V gene encodes CDR1 LGHNA and CDR2 YSLEER. In DNA, the CDR3 is TGCGCCAGCAGCCAAGCAGGGGGAGGTGGCTACACCTTC. It specifies CASSQAGGGGYTF.